The clone carrying this T cell receptor (beta chain) was found many times. Its cognate antigen is unknown. Unique molecular identifiers tagged the TCRbeta library. Each CDR3 protein is one row after TCRdb ran MiXCR on the PCR reads. The repertoire has 700,000 or so distinct CDR3 sequences, around 14% of them found once; the top ten carry 0.79%. V lost 1 base and J 0 bases, leaving 6 bases between the germline ends. Germline CDR1 reads DFQATT; CDR2 reads SNEGSKA (reference sequence). CDR3 length: 14 amino acids. This record belongs to a study of T-cell reconstitution after alpha-beta-depleted transplantation in children. Study results and caveats: About two months after transplant, alpha-beta T cells reportedly came from several hundred expanded graft clones.

The receptor was derived from a girl aged 2-10 years with congenital amegakaryocytic thrombocytopenia, due to receive a stem cell transplant. The chain employs TRBV20-1 and TRBJ2-2, with D hard to call. The sequenced sample was PBMCs, obtained before TCRalphabeta/CD19-depleted stem cell transplant. The CDR3 coding sequence is TGCAGTGCTAGAGGAATCCCGAACACCGGGGAGCTGTTTTTT. Residues: CSARGIPNTGELFF.